A single TCR beta chain is shown here with its context. The antigen is not known. These data come from a study of monozygotic twins with inflammatory bowel disease. This CDR3 is built from 15 residues. Germline V lookup: CDR1 MGHRA, CDR2 YSYEKL. Study results and limitations: There were differing immunosuppressive treatments, which may have added variability to patient repertoires.

No DNA is given; TCRdb re-called the 5' RACE reads and lists each CDR3 protein once. The sample's table shows 200,000 to 250,000 distinct CDR3 sequences. The chain couples TRBV4-1 to TRBJ1-5. This clonotype originated in a human donor with ulcerative colitis or Crohn's disease, or a healthy co-twin of an affected twin (not recorded which). The sample consisted of blood. CDR3 residues: CASSQDIAAIQPQHF.